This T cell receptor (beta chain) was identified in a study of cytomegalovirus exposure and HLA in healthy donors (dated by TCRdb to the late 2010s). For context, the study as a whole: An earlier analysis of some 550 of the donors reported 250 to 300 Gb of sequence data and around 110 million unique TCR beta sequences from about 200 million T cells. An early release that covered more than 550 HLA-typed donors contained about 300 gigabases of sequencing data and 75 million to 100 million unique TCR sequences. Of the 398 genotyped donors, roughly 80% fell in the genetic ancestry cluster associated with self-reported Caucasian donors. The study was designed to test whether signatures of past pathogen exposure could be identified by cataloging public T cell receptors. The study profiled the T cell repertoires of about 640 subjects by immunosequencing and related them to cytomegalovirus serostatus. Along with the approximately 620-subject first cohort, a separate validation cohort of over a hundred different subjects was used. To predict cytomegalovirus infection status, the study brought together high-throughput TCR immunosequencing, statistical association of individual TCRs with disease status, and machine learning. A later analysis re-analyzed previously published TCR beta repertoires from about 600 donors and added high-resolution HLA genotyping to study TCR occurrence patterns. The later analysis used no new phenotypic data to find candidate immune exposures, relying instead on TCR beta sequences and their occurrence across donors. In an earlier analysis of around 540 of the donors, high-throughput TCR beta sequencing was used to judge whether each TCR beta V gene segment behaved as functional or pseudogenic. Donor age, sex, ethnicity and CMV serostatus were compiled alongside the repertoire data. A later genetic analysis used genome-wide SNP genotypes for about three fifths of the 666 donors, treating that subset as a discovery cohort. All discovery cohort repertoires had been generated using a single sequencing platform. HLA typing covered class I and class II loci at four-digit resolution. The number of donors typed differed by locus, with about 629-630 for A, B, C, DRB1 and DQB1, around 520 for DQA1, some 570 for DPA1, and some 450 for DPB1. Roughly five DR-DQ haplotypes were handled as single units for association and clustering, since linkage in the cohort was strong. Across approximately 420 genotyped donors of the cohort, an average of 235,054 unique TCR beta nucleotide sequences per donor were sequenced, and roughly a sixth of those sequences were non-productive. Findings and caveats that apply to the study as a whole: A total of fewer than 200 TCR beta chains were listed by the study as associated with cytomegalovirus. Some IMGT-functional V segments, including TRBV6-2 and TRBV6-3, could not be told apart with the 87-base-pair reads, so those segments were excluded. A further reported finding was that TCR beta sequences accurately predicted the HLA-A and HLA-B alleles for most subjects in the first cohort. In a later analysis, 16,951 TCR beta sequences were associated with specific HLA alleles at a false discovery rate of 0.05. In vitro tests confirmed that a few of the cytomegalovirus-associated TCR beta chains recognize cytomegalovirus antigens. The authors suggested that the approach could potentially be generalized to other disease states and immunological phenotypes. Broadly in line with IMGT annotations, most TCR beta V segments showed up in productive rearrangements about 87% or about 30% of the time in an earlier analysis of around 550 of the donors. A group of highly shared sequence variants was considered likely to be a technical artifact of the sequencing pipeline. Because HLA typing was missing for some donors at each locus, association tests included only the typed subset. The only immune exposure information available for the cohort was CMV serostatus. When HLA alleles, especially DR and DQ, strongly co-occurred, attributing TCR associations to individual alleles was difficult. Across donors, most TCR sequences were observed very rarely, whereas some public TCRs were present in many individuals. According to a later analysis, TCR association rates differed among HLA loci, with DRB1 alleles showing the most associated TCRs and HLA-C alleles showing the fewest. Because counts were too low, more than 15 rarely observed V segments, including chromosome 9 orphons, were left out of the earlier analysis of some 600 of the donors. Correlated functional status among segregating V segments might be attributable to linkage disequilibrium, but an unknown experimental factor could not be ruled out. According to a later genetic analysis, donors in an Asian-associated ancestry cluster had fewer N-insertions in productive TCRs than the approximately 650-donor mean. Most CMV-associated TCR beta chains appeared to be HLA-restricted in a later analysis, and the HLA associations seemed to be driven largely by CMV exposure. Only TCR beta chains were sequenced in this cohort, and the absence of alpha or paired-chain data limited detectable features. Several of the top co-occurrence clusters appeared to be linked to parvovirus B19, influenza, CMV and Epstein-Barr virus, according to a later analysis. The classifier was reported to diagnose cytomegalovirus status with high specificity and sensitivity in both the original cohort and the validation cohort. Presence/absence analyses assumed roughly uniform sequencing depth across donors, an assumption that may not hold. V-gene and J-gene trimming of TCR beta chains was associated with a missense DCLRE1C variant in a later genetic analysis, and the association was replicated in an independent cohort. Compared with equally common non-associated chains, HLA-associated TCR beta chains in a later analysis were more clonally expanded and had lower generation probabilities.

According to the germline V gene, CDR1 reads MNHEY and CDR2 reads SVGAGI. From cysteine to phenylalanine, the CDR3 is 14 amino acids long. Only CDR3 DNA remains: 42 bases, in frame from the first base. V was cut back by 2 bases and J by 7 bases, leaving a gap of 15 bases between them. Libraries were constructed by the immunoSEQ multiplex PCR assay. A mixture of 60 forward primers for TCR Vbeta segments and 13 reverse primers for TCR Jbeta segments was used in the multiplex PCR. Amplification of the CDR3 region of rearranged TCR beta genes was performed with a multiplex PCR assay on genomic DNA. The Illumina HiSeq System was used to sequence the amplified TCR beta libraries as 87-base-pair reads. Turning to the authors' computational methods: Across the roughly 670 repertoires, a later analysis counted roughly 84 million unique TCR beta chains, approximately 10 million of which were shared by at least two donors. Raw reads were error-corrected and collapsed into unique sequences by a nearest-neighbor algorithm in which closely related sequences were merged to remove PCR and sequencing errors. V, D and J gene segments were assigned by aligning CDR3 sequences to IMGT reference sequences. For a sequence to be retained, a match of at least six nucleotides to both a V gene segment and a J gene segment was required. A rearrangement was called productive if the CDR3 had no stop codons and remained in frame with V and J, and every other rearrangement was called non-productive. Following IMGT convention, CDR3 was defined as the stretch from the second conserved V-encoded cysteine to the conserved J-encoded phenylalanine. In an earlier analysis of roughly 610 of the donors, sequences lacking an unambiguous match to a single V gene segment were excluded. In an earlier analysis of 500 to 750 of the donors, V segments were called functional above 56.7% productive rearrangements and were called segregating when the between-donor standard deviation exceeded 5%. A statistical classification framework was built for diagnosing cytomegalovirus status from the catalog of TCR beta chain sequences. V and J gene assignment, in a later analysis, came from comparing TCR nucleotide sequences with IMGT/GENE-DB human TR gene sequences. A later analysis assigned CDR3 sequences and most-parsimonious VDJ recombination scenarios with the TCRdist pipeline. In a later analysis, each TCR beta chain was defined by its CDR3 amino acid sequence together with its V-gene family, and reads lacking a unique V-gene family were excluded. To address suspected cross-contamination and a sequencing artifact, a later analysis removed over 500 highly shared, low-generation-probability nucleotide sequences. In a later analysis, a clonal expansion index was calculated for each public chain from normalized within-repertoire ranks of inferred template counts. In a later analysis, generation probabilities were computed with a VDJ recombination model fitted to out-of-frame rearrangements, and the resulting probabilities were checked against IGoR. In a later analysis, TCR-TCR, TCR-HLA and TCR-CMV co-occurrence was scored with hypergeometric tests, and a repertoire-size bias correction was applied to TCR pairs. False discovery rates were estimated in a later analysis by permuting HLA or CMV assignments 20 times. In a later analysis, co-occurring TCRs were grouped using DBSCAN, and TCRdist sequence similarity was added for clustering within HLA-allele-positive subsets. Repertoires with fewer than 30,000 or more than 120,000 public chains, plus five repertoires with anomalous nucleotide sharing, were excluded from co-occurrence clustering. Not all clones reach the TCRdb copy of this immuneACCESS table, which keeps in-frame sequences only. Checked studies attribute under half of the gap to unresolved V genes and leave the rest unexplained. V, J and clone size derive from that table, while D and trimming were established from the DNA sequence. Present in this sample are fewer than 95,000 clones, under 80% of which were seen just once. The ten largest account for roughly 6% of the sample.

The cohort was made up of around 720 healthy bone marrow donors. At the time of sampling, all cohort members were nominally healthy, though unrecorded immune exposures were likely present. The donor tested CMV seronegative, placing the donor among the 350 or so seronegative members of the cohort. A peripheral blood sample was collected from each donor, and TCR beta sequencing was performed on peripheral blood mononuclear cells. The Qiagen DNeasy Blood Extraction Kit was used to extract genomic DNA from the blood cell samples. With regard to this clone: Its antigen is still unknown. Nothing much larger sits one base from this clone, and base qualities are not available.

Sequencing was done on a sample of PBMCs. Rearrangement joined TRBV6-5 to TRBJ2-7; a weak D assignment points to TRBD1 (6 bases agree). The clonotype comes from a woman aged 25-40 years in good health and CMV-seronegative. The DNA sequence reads TGTGCCAGCAGTTACGGACAGCATACTACGGAGCAGTACTTC. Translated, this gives CASSYGQHTTEQYF.